These 6 T cell receptor beta chains came from one sample sequenced in a study of metastatic and nonmetastatic thyroid tumors. No treatment of any kind had been given to any patient before thyroid surgery. With MiXCR, TCRdb reprocessed the PCR reads. The table records tens of thousands of clones, 20% to 30% of them present only once. Material: blood. All receptors derive from a male donor with papillary thyroid cancer or a benign thyroid nodule (not recorded which). Some clones in this sample may be carry-over from other donors' samples.

The chain recombines TRBV4-2 with TRBJ2-5; D is unclear. Germline V gene sequence: CDR1 LGHNA, CDR2 YNFKEQ. The CDR3 has 15 residues. Trimming cost V 4 bases and J 2 bases, with 14 bases left between them. CDR3: CASSPHPPAQETQYF. As DNA, the CDR3 is TGTGCCAGCAGCCCCCACCCACCAGCTCAAGAGACCCAGTACTTC.

This clone was seen a handful of times. The CDR3 region has the DNA TGTGCCACCATCTTAATGATACAGGGGCCCAATGAAAAACTGTTTTTT. Protein product: CATILMIQGPNEKLFF. V is TRBV15 and J is TRBJ1-4; 7 positions match TRBD1. The J segment lost 5 bases and the V segment lost 7 bases, leaving 13 bases of the junction unmatched. Germline-derived CDR1 and CDR2 are LNHNV and YYDKDF (reference sequence). CDR3 length: 16 residues.

This clone was detected ten times or more. This sequence joins TRBV6-4 and TRBJ2-1; no reliable D call. V lost 10 bases and J 6 bases, leaving 10 bases between the germline ends. Germline-derived CDR1 and CDR2 are MRHNA and SNTAGT. This CDR3 is 11 amino acids long. CDR3 sequence (DNA): TGTGCCACCCGGATAGGCAATGAGCAGTTCTTC. Encoded protein: CATRIGNEQFF.

The chain recombines TRBV5-1 with TRBJ2-7; TRBD1 might be the D (5 bases). CDR3 length equals 14 residues. Trimming removed 4 bases at V and 1 base at J, with 12 bases between. Germline values: CDR1 SGHRS, CDR2 YFSETQ. Here the CDR3 reads CASSLQGTSYEQYF. The CDR3 DNA sequence: TGCGCCAGCAGCCTTCAGGGCACTTCCTACGAGCAGTACTTC.

This clone was detected many times. The chain couples TRBV7-9 to TRBJ1-4; tentative D call: TRBD1 (5 bases). The germline V gene encodes CDR1 SEHNR and CDR2 FQNEAQ (reference sequence). Trimming shortened V by 3 bases and J by 7 bases, and 15 bases separated the two germline ends. The CDR3 contains 15 residues. The CDR3 protein is CASSFSRDFGEKLFF. CDR3 nucleotides: TGTGCCAGCAGCTTCTCCAGGGACTTTGGTGAAAAACTGTTTTTT.

Many counts were recorded for this clone. V is TRBV27 and J is TRBJ2-7; a weak D match, TRBD1 (6 bases). This CDR3 is built from 13 residues. V was clipped by 7 bases and J by 4 bases, with 14 bases between them. CDR1 and CDR2 (germline): MNHEY, SMNVEV (reference sequence). The chain's CDR3 is CASKGHRAYEQYF. CDR3 DNA sequence: TGTGCCAGCAAAGGTCACAGGGCGTACGAGCAGTACTTC.